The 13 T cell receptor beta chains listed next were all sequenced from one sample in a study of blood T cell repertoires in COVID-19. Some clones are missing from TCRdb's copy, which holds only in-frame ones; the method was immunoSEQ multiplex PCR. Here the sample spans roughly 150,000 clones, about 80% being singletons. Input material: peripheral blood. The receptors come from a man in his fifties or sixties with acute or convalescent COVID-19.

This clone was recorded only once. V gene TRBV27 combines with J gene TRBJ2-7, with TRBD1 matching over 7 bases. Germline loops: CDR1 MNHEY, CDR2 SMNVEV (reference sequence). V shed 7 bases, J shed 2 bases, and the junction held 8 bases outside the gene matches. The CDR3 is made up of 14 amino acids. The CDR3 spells CASTGTVGPYEQYF. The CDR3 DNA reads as TGTGCCAGCACCGGGACAGTCGGACCCTACGAGCAGTACTTC.

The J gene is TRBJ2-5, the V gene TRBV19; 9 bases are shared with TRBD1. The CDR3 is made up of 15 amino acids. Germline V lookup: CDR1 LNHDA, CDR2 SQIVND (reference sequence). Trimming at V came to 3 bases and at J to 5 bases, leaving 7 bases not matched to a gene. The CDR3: CASSMGDRGVETQYF. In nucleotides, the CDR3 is TGTGCCAGTAGTATGGGAGACAGGGGGGTTGAGACCCAGTACTTC. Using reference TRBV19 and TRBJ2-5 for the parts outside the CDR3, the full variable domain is DGGITQSPKYLFRKEGQNVTLSCEQNLNHDAMYWYRQDPGQGLRLIYYSQIVNDFQKGDIAEGYSVSREKKESFPLTVTSAQKNPTAFYLCASSMGDRGVETQYFGPGTRLLVL.

The CDR3 coding sequence is TGTGCCTGGAGTGTAACAACAGGCCGTCAGCAGTTCTTC. This sequence encodes CAWSVTTGRQQFF. The V call is TRBV30, the J call TRBJ2-1; TRBD1 might be the D (5 bases). CDR3 size: 13 residues. Trimming pared 0 bases from V and 11 bases from J, leaving 14 bases between. CDR1 and CDR2 from the germline V gene are GTSNPN and SVGIG (reference sequence).

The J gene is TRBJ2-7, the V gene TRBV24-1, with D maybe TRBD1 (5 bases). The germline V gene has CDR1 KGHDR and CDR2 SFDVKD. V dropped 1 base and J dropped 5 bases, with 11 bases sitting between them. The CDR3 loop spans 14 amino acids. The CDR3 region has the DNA TGTGCCACCAGTGATTTAGAGTTCAGGGACGAGCAGTACTTC. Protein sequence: CATSDLEFRDEQYF.

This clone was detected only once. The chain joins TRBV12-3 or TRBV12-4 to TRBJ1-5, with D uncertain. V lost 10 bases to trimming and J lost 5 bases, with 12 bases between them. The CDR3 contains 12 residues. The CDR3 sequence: CATVRGDQPQHF. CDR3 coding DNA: TGTGCCACCGTCCGGGGTGATCAGCCCCAGCATTTT.

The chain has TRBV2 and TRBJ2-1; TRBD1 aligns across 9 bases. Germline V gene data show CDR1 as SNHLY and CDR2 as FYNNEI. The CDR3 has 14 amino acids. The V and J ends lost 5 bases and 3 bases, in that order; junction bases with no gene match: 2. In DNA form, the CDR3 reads TGTGCCAGCAGTAAGGGACAGGGCTACAATGAGCAGTTCTTC. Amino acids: CASSKGQGYNEQFF.

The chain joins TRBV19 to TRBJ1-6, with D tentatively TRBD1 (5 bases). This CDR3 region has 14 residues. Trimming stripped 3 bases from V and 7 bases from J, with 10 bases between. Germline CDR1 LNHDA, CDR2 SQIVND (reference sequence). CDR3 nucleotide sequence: TGTGCCAGTAGTATCGACAGCCCCAATTCACCCCTCCACTTT. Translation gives CASSIDSPNSPLHF.

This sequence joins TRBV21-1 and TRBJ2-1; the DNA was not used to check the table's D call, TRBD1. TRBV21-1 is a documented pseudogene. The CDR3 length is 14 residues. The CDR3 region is CASSADREDNEQFF. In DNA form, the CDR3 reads TGTGCCAGCAGCGCGGACAGGGAGGACAATGAGCAGTTCTTC.

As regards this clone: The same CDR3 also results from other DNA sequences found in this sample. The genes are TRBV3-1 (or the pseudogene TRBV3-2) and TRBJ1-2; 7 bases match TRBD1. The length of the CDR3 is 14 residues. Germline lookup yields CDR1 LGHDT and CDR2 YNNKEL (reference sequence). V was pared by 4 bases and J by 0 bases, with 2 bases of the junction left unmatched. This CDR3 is CASSRDRANYGYTF. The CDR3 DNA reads TGTGCCAGCAGCCGGGACAGAGCTAACTATGGCTACACCTTC.

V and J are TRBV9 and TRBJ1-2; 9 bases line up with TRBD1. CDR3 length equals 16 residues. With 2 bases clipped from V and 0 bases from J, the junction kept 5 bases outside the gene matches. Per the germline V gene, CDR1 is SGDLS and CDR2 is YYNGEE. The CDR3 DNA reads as TGTGCCAGCAGCGTTGGGACAGGGATCCCTAACTATGGCTACACCTTC. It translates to CASSVGTGIPNYGYTF.

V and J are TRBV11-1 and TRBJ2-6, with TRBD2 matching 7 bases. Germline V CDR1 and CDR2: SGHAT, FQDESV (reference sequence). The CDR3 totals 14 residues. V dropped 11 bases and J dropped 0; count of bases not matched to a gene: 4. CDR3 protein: CAGGDASGANVLTF. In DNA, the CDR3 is TGTGCCGGGGGGGACGCCTCTGGGGCCAACGTCCTGACTTTC.

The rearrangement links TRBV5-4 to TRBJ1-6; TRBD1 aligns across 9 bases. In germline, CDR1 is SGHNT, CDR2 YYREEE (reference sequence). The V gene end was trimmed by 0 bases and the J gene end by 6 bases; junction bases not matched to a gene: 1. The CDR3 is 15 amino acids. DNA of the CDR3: TGTGCCAGCAGCTTGGAGGGACAGGGTAATTCACCCCTCCACTTT. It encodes CASSLEGQGNSPLHF.

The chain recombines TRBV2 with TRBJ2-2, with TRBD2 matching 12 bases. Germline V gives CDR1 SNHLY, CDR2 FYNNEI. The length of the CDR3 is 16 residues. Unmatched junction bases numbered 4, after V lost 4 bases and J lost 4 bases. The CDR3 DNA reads TGTGCCAGCAGTGTACTAGCGGGGGGCCTCACCGGGGAGCTGTTTTTT. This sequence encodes CASSVLAGGLTGELFF.